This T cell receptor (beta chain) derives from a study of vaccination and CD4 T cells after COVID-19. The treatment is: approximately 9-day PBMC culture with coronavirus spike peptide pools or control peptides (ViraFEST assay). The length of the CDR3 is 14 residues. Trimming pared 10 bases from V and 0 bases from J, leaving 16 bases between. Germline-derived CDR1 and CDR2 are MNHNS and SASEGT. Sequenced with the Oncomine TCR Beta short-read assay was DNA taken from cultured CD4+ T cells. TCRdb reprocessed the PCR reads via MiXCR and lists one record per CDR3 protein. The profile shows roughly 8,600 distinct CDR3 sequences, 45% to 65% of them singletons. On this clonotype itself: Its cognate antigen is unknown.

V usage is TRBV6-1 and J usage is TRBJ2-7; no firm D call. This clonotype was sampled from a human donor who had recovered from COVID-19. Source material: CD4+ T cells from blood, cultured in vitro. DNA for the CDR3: TGTGCCATATCTAGGGCGCCGAGCTCCTACGAGCAGTACTTC. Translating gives CAISRAPSSYEQYF.